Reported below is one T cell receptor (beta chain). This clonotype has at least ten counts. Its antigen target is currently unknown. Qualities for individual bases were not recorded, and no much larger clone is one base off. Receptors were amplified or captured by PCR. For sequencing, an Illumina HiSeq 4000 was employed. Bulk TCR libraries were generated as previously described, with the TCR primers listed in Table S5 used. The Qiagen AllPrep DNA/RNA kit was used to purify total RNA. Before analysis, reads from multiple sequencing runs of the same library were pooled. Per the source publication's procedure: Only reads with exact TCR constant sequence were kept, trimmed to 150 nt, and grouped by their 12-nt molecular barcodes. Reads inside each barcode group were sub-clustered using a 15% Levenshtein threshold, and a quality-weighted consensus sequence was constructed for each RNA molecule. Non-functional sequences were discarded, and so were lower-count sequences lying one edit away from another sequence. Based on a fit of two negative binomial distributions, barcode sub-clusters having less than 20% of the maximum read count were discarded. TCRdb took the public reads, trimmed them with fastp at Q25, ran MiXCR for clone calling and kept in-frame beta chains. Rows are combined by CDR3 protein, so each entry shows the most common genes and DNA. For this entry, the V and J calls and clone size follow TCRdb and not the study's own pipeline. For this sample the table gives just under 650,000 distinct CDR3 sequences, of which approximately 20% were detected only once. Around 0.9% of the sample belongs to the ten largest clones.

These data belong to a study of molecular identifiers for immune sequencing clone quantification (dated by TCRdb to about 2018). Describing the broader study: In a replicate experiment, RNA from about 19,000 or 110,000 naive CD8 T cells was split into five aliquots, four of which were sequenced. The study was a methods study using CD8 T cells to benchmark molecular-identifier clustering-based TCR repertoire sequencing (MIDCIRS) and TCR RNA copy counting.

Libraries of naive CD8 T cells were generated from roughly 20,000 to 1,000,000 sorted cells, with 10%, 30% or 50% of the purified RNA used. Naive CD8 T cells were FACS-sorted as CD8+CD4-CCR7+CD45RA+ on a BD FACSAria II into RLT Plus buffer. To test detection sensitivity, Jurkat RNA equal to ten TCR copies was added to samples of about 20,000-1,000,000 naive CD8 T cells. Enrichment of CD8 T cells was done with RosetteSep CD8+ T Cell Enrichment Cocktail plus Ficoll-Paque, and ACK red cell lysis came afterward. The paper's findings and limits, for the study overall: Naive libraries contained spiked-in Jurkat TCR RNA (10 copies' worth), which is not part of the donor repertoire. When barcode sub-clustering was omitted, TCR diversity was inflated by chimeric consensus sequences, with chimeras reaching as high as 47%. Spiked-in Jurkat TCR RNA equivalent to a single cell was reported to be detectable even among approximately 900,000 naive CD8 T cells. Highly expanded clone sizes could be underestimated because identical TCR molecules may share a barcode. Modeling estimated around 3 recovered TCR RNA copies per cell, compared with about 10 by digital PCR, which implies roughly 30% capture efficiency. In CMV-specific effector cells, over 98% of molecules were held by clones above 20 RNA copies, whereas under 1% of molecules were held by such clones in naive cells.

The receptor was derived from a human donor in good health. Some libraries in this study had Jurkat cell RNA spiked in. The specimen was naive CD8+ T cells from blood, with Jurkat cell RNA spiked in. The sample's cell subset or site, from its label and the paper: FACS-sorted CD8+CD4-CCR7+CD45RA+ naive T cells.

The sequenced DNA is TGCAGCGTTTTCGGTCTAGCCAAAAACATTCAGTACTTC. This codes for CSVFGLAKNIQYF. In this chain, TRBV29-1 is recombined with TRBJ2-4; the D gene lacks a confident call. CDR1 and CDR2 were assigned from the germline V gene as SQVTM and ANQGSEA. The CDR3, cysteine through phenylalanine, is 13 amino acids long. Solely the CDR3 DNA is kept, with 39 bases framed from the first base. The germline ends are 8 bases apart after V is trimmed by 5 bases and J by 0 bases.